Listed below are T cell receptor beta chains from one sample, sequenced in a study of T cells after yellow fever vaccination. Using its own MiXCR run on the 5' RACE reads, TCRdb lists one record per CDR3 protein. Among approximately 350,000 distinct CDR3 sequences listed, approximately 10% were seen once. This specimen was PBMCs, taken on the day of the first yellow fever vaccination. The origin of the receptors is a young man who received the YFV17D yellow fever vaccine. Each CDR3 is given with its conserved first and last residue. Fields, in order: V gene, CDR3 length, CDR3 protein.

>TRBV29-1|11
CSVKGFDEQYF
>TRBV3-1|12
CASSQKDNEQFF
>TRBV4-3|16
CASSRKTGGGDNEQFF
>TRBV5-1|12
CASSLGGREQFF
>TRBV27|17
CASSLRGGRTSYNEQFF
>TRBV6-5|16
CASSYPPGRTIGELFF
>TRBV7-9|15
CASSTTGGGTDTQYF
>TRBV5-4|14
CASSHSDRYNEQFF
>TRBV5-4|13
CASSFEGRTEAFF
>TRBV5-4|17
CASSERVLGLAGDEQYF
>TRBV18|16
CASSPRSDRVNSPLHF
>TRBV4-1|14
CASSHVTYNSPLHF
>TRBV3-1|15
CASSHQWGEVNEQFF
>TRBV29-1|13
CSVAEQGAGELFF
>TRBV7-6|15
CASSLQSGVNQPQHF
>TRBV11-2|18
CASSPPGLAGGQSGELFF
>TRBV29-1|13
CSVETGGTLGYTF
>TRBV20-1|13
CSARLRVNYGYTF
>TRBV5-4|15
CASSLASGSRDTQYF
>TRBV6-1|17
CASSALDRVEAKNIQYF
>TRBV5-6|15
CASSSAGAGKDTQYF
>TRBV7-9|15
CASSFFLDSGNTIYF
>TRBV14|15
CASSQLQGAKNIQYF
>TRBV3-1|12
CASSPQGYTIYF
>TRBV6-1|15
CASSPSGTGEETQYF
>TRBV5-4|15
CASSAGTQKGYGYTF
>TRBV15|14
CATSSPSGANVLTF
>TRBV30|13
CAWSGGYSEKLFF
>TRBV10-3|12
CAISESEYEQYF
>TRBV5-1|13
CASSLDRVGEQYF
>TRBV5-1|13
CASSLETGNEQFF
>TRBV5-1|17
CASSVTGTTATNEKLFF
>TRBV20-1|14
CSAIGAGAYNEQFF
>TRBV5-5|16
CASSLRDGRPNYGYTF
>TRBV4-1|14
CASSRGQGWTEAFF
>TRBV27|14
CATSPAASSYEQYF
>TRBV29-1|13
CSVEATGGGEQYF
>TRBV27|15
CASSLSGRLNTEAFF
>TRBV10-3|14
CAIKSQGNTGELFF
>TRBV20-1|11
CSAPTSTEQYF
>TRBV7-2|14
CASSFRDATDTQYF
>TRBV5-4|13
CATGTQGGETQYF
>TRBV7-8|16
CASSAAGPLGADTQYF